This passage covers 21 T cell receptor beta chains from one sample sequenced in a study of OX40 agonist ivuxolimab in advanced cancers. Produced via immunoSEQ multiplex PCR; TCRdb's table is partial and in-frame only. The table shows 52,000 or so clones, with 85% to 95% occurring only once. The input for sequencing was CD4+ or CD8+ T cells sorted from blood, taken in a trial of the OX40 agonist ivuxolimab. The receptors were gathered from an adult with an advanced solid tumor such as melanoma, head and neck, liver or kidney cancer.

The chain links TRBV5-6 to TRBJ1-1, with D uncertain. The CDR3 length is 14 residues. The germline V gene encodes CDR1 SGHDT and CDR2 YYEEEE. V was pared by 3 bases and J by 3 bases, with 12 bases between. The CDR3 DNA reads as TGTGCCAGCAGCTCCGCGGCGGGCTACACTGAAGCTTTCTTT. It specifies CASSSAAGYTEAFF.

The J gene is TRBJ2-3, the V gene TRBV13; D is possibly TRBD2 (5 bases). CDR1 and CDR2 from the germline V gene are PRHDT and FYEKMQ (reference sequence). The CDR3 covers 15 residues. The V end lost 3 bases, the J end lost 4 bases, and 14 bases lay between the germline ends. The CDR3 here is CASSFMTTGSDTQYF. The CDR3 region has the DNA TGTGCCAGCAGCTTTATGACTACGGGATCAGATACGCAGTATTTT.

V and J are TRBV29-1 and TRBJ2-2, with TRBD2 as a possible D gene (6 bases). V shed 0 bases and J shed 4 bases, with 12 bases lying between them. The CDR3 length is 15 residues. Germline V gene sequence: CDR1 SQVTM, CDR2 ANQGSEA. The CDR3 region is CSVEEVGAGTGELFF. The CDR3 nucleotides read TGCAGCGTTGAAGAGGTGGGAGCGGGCACCGGGGAGCTGTTTTTT.

This rearrangement joins TRBV19 to TRBJ1-5; 8 positions match TRBD1. Germline lookup yields CDR1 LNHDA and CDR2 SQIVND (reference sequence). V shed 3 bases, J shed 7 bases, and the junction held 8 bases outside the gene matches. There are 15 residues in the CDR3. This CDR3 reads CASSMGTGPGQPQHF. In DNA, the CDR3 is TGTGCCAGTAGTATGGGGACAGGCCCTGGGCAGCCCCAGCATTTT.

The chain combines TRBV7-3 with TRBJ1-1, with a tentative D call TRBD1 (6 bases). CDR1 and CDR2 from the germline V gene are SGHTA and FQGTGA. The CDR3 is made up of 14 amino acids. Trimming shortened V by 4 bases and J by 3 bases, and 12 bases separated the two germline ends. This CDR3 is CASSSQGGDTEAFF. CDR3 bases: TGTGCCAGCAGCTCACAGGGTGGGGACACTGAAGCTTTCTTT.

This clone appeared a few times. The rearrangement uses TRBV13 and TRBJ2-3; TRBD1 agrees at 9 bases. The junction had 8 bases not matched to a gene; V was cut back by 4 bases and J by 0 bases. The germline gives CDR1 PRHDT, CDR2 FYEKMQ (reference sequence). This CDR3 is built from 17 residues. CDR3 loop: CASSSYRDRGSTDTQYF. The DNA for the CDR3 is TGTGCCAGCAGCTCCTACCGCGACAGGGGGAGCACAGATACGCAGTATTTT.

V gene TRBV7-2 combines with J gene TRBJ2-7; 9 nucleotides agree with TRBD1. The germline CDR1 and CDR2 sequences are SGHTA and FQGNSA. The CDR3 consists of 17 residues. V was clipped by 5 bases and J by 3 bases; unmatched bases: 14. The CDR3 sequence is CASSGDHGDREFYEQYF. The CDR3 DNA sequence: TGTGCCAGCAGCGGGGACCACGGGGACAGGGAGTTCTACGAGCAGTACTTC.

This chain connects TRBV23-1 to TRBJ2-1; 12 bases line up with TRBD2. TRBV23-1 is recorded as an ORF, its role being uncertain. The V and J ends lost 6 bases and 7 bases, in that order; junction bases with no gene match: 7. The CDR3 covers 15 residues. The CDR3 DNA follows: TGCGCCAGCAGCCCCCGACTAGCGGGAGAGAATGAGCAGTTCTTC. Translation gives CASSPRLAGENEQFF.

The chain couples TRBV4-3 to TRBJ2-7, with D maybe TRBD2 (5 bases). CDR1 is LGHNA, CDR2 YSLEER, per germline. The V gene lost 2 bases and the J gene lost 2 bases, with 16 bases spanning the gap. The CDR3 contains 16 residues. CDR3 residues: CASSQSWVVGAYEQYF. The CDR3 nucleotides are TGCGCCAGCAGCCAAAGTTGGGTAGTCGGGGCCTACGAGCAGTACTTC.

This CDR3 is CASSRHLYNQPQHF. CDR3 bases: TGCGCCAGCAGCCGACACCTCTACAATCAGCCCCAGCATTTT. This rearrangement joins TRBV4-1 to TRBJ1-5; unclear D gene. V lost 4 bases, J lost 3 bases, and 10 bases lay in between. CDR3 length: 14 amino acids. The germline V gene encodes CDR1 MGHRA and CDR2 YSYEKL.

This chain uses TRBV7-2 with TRBJ2-7, with D possibly matching TRBD1 (6 bases). The CDR3 runs to 18 residues. V was clipped by 3 bases and J by 4 bases, with 25 bases between them. Germline V CDR1 and CDR2: SGHTA, FQGNSA. The DNA of the CDR3 is TGTGCCAGCAGCTTGCAGGGGACATTTATTCTCGGAGAATACGAGCAGTACTTC. It is translated as CASSLQGTFILGEYEQYF.

This sequence joins TRBV27 and TRBJ2-1, with 8 bases that match TRBD1. J gave up 10 bases and V 5 bases, and 4 bases lay outside the gene matches. Per germline, CDR1 MNHEY and CDR2 SMNVEV (reference sequence). CDR3 length equals 12 residues. DNA of the CDR3: TGTGCCAGCAGTACAGGGGGTCGCGAGCAGTTCTTC. It translates to CASSTGGREQFF.

This chain joins TRBV9 and TRBJ2-7, with a tentative D call TRBD1 (6 bases). CDR3 length equals 14 residues. Germline lookup yields CDR1 SGDLS and CDR2 YYNGEE. With 3 bases removed from V and 4 bases from J, the gap between germline ends came to 14 bases. The CDR3 spells CASSAADSSYEQYF. The CDR3 DNA reads as TGTGCCAGCAGCGCGGCGGACAGTTCGTACGAGCAGTACTTC.

This chain connects TRBV9 to TRBJ2-7; tentative D call: TRBD2 (5 bases). Germline-derived CDR1 and CDR2 are SGDLS and YYNGEE. V lost 4 bases, J lost 6 bases, and 14 bases lay in between. The CDR3 has 13 residues. The CDR3 DNA sequence: TGTGCCAGCAGCCTCCCAGCGGTCGGCGAGCAGTACTTC. It specifies CASSLPAVGEQYF.

V and J are TRBV9 and TRBJ1-2, with D unresolved. V gave up 4 bases and J gave up 0 bases, with 13 bases separating them. The CDR3 totals 15 residues. Germline CDR1 is SGDLS and CDR2 is YYNGEE. The CDR3 DNA follows: TGTGCCAGCAGCCAAATGACGGGAGCTAACTATGGCTACACCTTC. Translating gives CASSQMTGANYGYTF. Combining the CDR3 with reference TRBV9 and TRBJ1-2 gives the whole variable domain DSGVTQTPKHLITATGQRVTLRCSPRSGDLSVYWYQQSLDQGLQFLIQYYNGEERAKGNILERFSAQQFPDLHSELNLSSLELGDSALYFCASSQMTGANYGYTFGSGTRLTVV.

V is TRBV19 and J is TRBJ2-3; D tentatively reads TRBD1 or TRBD2 (5 bases each). The CDR3 is made up of 15 amino acids. Germline V CDR1 and CDR2: LNHDA, SQIVND (reference sequence). V gave up 5 bases and J gave up 1 base, with 13 bases separating them. The CDR3 coding sequence is TGTGCCAGTAGTGGGACGCCCGAGGGCACAGATACGCAGTATTTT. Translated: CASSGTPEGTDTQYF.

This chain connects TRBV9 to TRBJ2-2, with 9 bases matching TRBD2. The CDR3 spans 17 residues. Losses at the gene ends were 1 base for V and 2 bases for J; bases not matched to a gene: 6. Germline-derived CDR1 and CDR2 are SGDLS and YYNGEE. The CDR3 is CASSVPRAGGNTGELFF. DNA for the CDR3: TGTGCCAGCAGCGTACCCAGAGCGGGAGGCAACACCGGGGAGCTGTTTTTT.

This chain uses TRBV27 with TRBJ2-7, with D possibly matching TRBD2 (6 bases). CDR3 size: 14 residues. V shed 2 bases and J shed 3 bases, with 11 bases lying between them. CDR1 MNHEY and CDR2 SMNVEV come from the germline V gene (reference sequence). The CDR3 coding sequence is TGTGCCAGCAGTTTAAGCGACGGGGGCTACGAGCAGTACTTC. Translating it yields CASSLSDGGYEQYF.

V and J are TRBV9 and TRBJ2-1; D is undetermined. Germline CDR1 reads SGDLS; CDR2 reads YYNGEE. V was shortened by 0 bases and J by 8 bases, with 12 bases between the two germline ends. CDR3 length: 14 residues. The CDR3 nucleotides are TGTGCCAGCAGCGTAGGAGCGAATTTCGATGAGCAGTTCTTC. This encodes CASSVGANFDEQFF.

This clone is termed medium-sized. The V gene is TRBV5-3, the J gene TRBJ2-6, with unresolved D. TRBV5-3 is an open reading frame, and its role is uncertain. V was trimmed by 4 bases and J by 0 bases, leaving 14 bases between them. The CDR3 has 17 amino acids. CDR3 protein: CARSDRVSPSGANVLTF. The CDR3 DNA sequence: TGTGCCAGAAGCGACCGGGTCTCTCCCTCTGGGGCCAACGTCCTGACTTTC.

V usage is TRBV4-1 and J usage is TRBJ2-7; D remains unclear. V was cut by 1 base and J by 0 bases, with 7 bases left in between. Germline V gives CDR1 MGHRA, CDR2 YSYEKL. The length of the CDR3 is 14 residues. CDR3: CASSQGHGSYEQYF. CDR3 in DNA: TGCGCCAGCAGCCAAGGCCATGGCTCCTACGAGCAGTACTTC.